Shown below are 21 T cell receptor beta chains from a single sample sequenced in a study of blood T cell repertoires in COVID-19. The method was immunoSEQ multiplex PCR; TCRdb's version includes in-frame clones alone and lacks a portion of them. Here the sample spans about 280,000 clones, around 90% being singletons. What was sequenced was PBMCs or T cells enriched from blood (not recorded which). The source of these receptors is a woman aged 18-29 years with acute COVID-19.

The J gene is TRBJ2-3, the V gene TRBV5-1, with 9 nucleotides matching TRBD2. The germline V gene has CDR1 SGHRS and CDR2 YFSETQ. The CDR3 is 15 amino acids. V lost 4 bases and J lost 6; bases outside the gene matches: 9. This chain's CDR3 is CASSTRTSESDTQYF. CDR3 DNA sequence: TGCGCCAGCAGCACAAGGACTAGCGAGTCGGATACGCAGTATTTT.

For this clone: The same CDR3 also results from other DNA sequences found in this sample. This rearrangement joins TRBV3-1 (or the pseudogene TRBV3-2) to TRBJ2-7, with 8 bases aligning to TRBD1. Germline V gene sequence: CDR1 LGHDT, CDR2 YNNKEL (reference sequence). CDR3 size: 14 residues. V dropped 4 bases and J dropped 2; count of bases not matched to a gene: 4. The DNA of the CDR3 is TGTGCCAGCAGCCCCGGGACAGGAGCCTACGAGCAGTACTTC. Its translation: CASSPGTGAYEQYF.

The V call is TRBV27, the J call TRBJ2-7, with 10 positions matching TRBD1. Per germline, CDR1 MNHEY and CDR2 SMNVEV (reference sequence). The J segment lost 2 bases and the V segment lost 6 bases, leaving 4 bases of the junction unmatched. This CDR3 contains 14 residues. The CDR3 DNA sequence: TGTGCCAGCAGGGGGACAGGGGCGGCCTACGAGCAGTACTTC. Its protein is CASRGTGAAYEQYF.

The chain combines TRBV28 with TRBJ2-1; TRBD2 aligns across 10 bases. Germline V gives CDR1 MDHEN, CDR2 SYDVKM. This CDR3 region has 15 residues. V gave up 2 bases and J gave up 2 bases; unmatched junction bases: 0. The CDR3 here is CASSLSGRAYNEQFF. As DNA, the CDR3 is TGTGCCAGCAGTTTAAGCGGGAGGGCCTACAATGAGCAGTTCTTC.

This clone has just one count. The chain recombines TRBV6-5 with TRBJ2-5; TRBD1 matches 7 bases. Per the germline V gene, CDR1 is MNHEY and CDR2 is SVGAGI. The CDR3 covers 15 residues. Germline trimming cut 2 bases from V and 2 bases from J; bases unmatched to any gene: 5. The CDR3: CASSYDRVAQETQYF. The CDR3 DNA reads as TGTGCCAGCAGTTACGACAGGGTGGCTCAAGAGACCCAGTACTTC.

The V call is TRBV11-2, the J call TRBJ2-1; a weak D match, TRBD2 (6 bases). The CDR3 consists of 15 residues. V lost 7 bases and J lost 6, with 19 bases in between. CDR1 is SGHAT and CDR2 is FQNNGV in the germline V gene. The CDR3 reads CASTPSRLVTNEQFF. For the CDR3, the DNA is TGTGCCAGCACCCCAAGTAGACTAGTAACCAATGAGCAGTTCTTC.

This clone appeared once. This chain connects TRBV4-2 to TRBJ2-5; 10 bases fit TRBD1. The CDR3 consists of 15 residues. CDR1 LGHNA and CDR2 YNFKEQ come from the germline V gene. V trimming: 2 bases; J trimming: 4 bases; junction bases outside the gene matches: 4. CDR3 DNA: TGTGCCAGCAGCCAACCGGGACAGGGGCTAGAGACCCAGTACTTC. Translated, it gives CASSQPGQGLETQYF.

This clone has just a few counts. For the CDR3, the DNA is TGCAGTGCTAGTCCTAGCGGGAGGGAATACGAGCAGTACTTC. This encodes CSASPSGREYEQYF. The V and J genes are TRBV20-1 and TRBJ2-7; TRBD2 agrees at 12 bases. From germline, CDR1 is DFQATT and CDR2 SNEGSKA (reference sequence). This CDR3 is 14 amino acids long. Losses at the gene ends were 3 bases for V and 4 bases for J; bases not matched to a gene: 4.

This clone was counted only a few times. Other nucleotide sequences from this sample produce the same CDR3. The gene calls are TRBV9 and TRBJ2-2; D remains unclear. The V gene lost 2 bases and the J gene lost 1 base, with 9 bases spanning the gap. Germline values: CDR1 SGDLS, CDR2 YYNGEE. The length of the CDR3 is 15 residues. DNA of the CDR3: TGTGCCAGCAGCGTTGCAGGCCAGAACACCGGGGAGCTGTTTTTT. Encoded protein: CASSVAGQNTGELFF.

The chain carries TRBV2 and TRBJ2-1; 8 nucleotides match TRBD2. The V and J ends lost 3 bases and 7 bases, in that order; junction bases with no gene match: 2. The CDR3 is made up of 13 amino acids. Germline CDR1 SNHLY, CDR2 FYNNEI. The CDR3 DNA sequence: TGTGCCAGCAGTGATAGCGGGAAGAATGAGCAGTTCTTC. Encoded protein: CASSDSGKNEQFF.

In DNA, the CDR3 is TGTGCCAGCAGCCAAGCCTCGACAGGGTACAATGAGCAGTTCTTC. Translation gives CASSQASTGYNEQFF. The V call is TRBV4-2, the J call TRBJ2-1, with 7 positions matching TRBD1. The V segment lost 1 base and the J segment 4 bases; nucleotides outside the gene matches: 4. CDR3 length: 15 residues. Looked up from germline, CDR1 is LGHNA and CDR2 is YNFKEQ.

This clone was observed a few times. This rearrangement joins TRBV6-1 to TRBJ1-5; D unresolved. The V and J ends lost 4 bases and 0 bases respectively, with 13 bases between them. Germline CDR1 reads MNHNS; CDR2 reads SASEGT. CDR3 size: 16 residues. As DNA, the CDR3 is TGTGCCAGCAGTGTCGAGACACGTAATAGCAATCAGCCCCAGCATTTT. Residues: CASSVETRNSNQPQHF.

The chain uses TRBV5-4 and TRBJ1-1, with 7 bases identical to TRBD1. The trim removed 2 bases at V and 0 bases at J, leaving 10 bases unmatched. The germline gives CDR1 SGHNT, CDR2 YYREEE (reference sequence). The CDR3 extends over 17 amino acids. The CDR3 coding sequence is TGTGCCAGCAGCTTTGGTCCAGGGGGAGGCGTGAACACTGAAGCTTTCTTT. Translating gives CASSFGPGGGVNTEAFF.

V usage is TRBV19 and J usage is TRBJ2-2; the D gene is possibly TRBD2 (5 bases). This CDR3 has 15 residues. Trimming removed 5 bases from V and 0 bases from J, with 10 bases in between. Germline CDR1 and CDR2: LNHDA and SQIVND (reference sequence). DNA of the CDR3: TGTGCCAGTAGTCTGATCGGGGCGAACACCGGGGAGCTGTTTTTT. Protein: CASSLIGANTGELFF.

The V gene is TRBV27, the J gene TRBJ1-1; 8 bases are a match to TRBD1. CDR3 length: 16 residues. CDR1 is MNHEY and CDR2 is SMNVEV in the germline V gene (reference sequence). V was clipped by 5 bases and J by 4 bases; unmatched bases: 12. CDR3 coding DNA: TGTGCCAGCAGTCCAGGGACAGGTAGGGGCGTCACTGAAGCTTTCTTT. Encoded protein: CASSPGTGRGVTEAFF.

The CDR3 region is CATSDPGRGLNTEAFF. DNA of the CDR3: TGTGCCACCAGTGACCCGGGGCGGGGGCTGAACACTGAAGCTTTCTTT. The chain joins TRBV24-1 to TRBJ1-1, with D tentatively TRBD1 (6 bases). Germline V gene data show CDR1 as KGHDR and CDR2 as SFDVKD. This CDR3 is built from 16 residues. The germline V and J ends were trimmed by 4 bases and 0 bases, with 14 bases remaining between them.

This chain uses TRBV4-1 with TRBJ2-7; tentatively, D is TRBD2 (6 bases). There are 15 residues in the CDR3. V lost 2 bases to trimming and J lost 0 bases, with 11 bases between them. Germline V gene lookup returns CDR1 MGHRA and CDR2 YSYEKL. CDR3 amino acids: CASSQPARGSYEQYF. The CDR3 bases are TGCGCCAGCAGCCAACCAGCGCGGGGCTCCTACGAGCAGTACTTC.

The sample holds one count of this clone. V is TRBV6-6 and J is TRBJ1-1; 7 nucleotides line up with TRBD1. Trimming at V came to 8 bases and at J to 0 bases, leaving 3 bases not matched to a gene. Germline-derived CDR1 and CDR2 are MNHNY and SVGAGI (reference sequence). The length of the CDR3 is 13 residues. The CDR3 coding sequence is TGTGCCAGCTGCGACAGGGTGAACACTGAAGCTTTCTTT. Its protein is CASCDRVNTEAFF.

This rearrangement joins TRBV4-1 to TRBJ1-5; D is perhaps TRBD1 (5 bases). Germline CDR1 reads MGHRA; CDR2 reads YSYEKL. V was pared by 4 bases and J by 2 bases, with 18 bases between. This CDR3 is built from 17 residues. This CDR3 reads CASSLFQGLDRNQPQHF. The CDR3, as DNA: TGCGCCAGCAGCCTTTTCCAGGGTTTGGATCGCAATCAGCCCCAGCATTTT.

This chain connects TRBV5-1 to TRBJ2-3; perhaps TRBD2 as D (5 bases). CDR3 length: 15 residues. V was shortened by 3 bases and J by 6 bases, with 17 bases between the two germline ends. The germline CDR1 and CDR2 sequences are SGHRS and YFSETQ. The CDR3: CASSSERIEADTQYF. The CDR3 DNA reads as TGCGCCAGCAGCTCCGAGCGGATAGAGGCGGATACGCAGTATTTT.

The chain uses TRBV30 and TRBJ1-1; 10 bases fit TRBD1. V lost 2 bases and J lost 5; bases outside the gene matches: 8. This CDR3 region has 15 residues. CDR1 is GTSNPN, CDR2 SVGIG, per germline (reference sequence). In nucleotides, the CDR3 is TGTGCCTGGAGTCTCCTGACAGGGGGCCCAACTGAAGCTTTCTTT. Protein product: CAWSLLTGGPTEAFF.